This is a list of T cell receptor beta chains from one sample in a study of OX40 agonist ivuxolimab in advanced cancers. Clones were sequenced by immunoSEQ multiplex PCR, and TCRdb holds only the in-frame ones, with some missing. Of about 66,000 clones in the sample, 90% to 95% were seen once. This specimen was CD4+ or CD8+ T cells sorted from blood, taken in a trial of the OX40 agonist ivuxolimab. Receptor source: an adult with an advanced solid tumor such as melanoma, head and neck, liver or kidney cancer. The CDR3 runs from the conserved cysteine through the conserved F or W. Each record gives: CDR3 DNA, CDR3 protein, D gene, J gene, V gene, clone size. The D gene is left open where the match is weak. Size tells how often a clone was seen (once, few, many) or the class of an expanded clone, and some rows leave it out.

DNA: TGTGCCAGTATTGGGGGAGGGGTTCCGAACACCGGGGAGCTGTTTTTT
CDR3: CASIGGGVPNTGELFF
D: TRBD2
J: TRBJ2-2
V: TRBV19
size: -

DNA: TGTGCCAGCAGTGGGGACAGGAACTATGGCTACACCTTC
CDR3: CASSGDRNYGYTF
D: TRBD1
J: TRBJ1-2
V: TRBV6-1
size: -

DNA: TGCGCCAGCAGCTTGGAGAGCGTGGTGGGGACCCAGTACTTC
CDR3: CASSLESVVGTQYF
D: -
J: TRBJ2-5
V: TRBV5-1
size: -

DNA: TGTGCCAGCAGCTCGGAAATTCGACAGGGCAATCAGCCCCAGCATTTT
CDR3: CASSSEIRQGNQPQHF
D: -
J: TRBJ1-5
V: TRBV5-8
size: once

DNA: TGTGCCAGCAGCTTAGGGGCTAGCGGGGCCTACAATGAGCAGTTCTTC
CDR3: CASSLGASGAYNEQFF
D: TRBD2
J: TRBJ2-1
V: TRBV7-9
size: -

DNA: TGTGCCAGCTCACGGACAGGGGGGGATCAGCCCCAGCATTTT
CDR3: CASSRTGGDQPQHF
D: TRBD1
J: TRBJ1-5
V: TRBV18
size: -

DNA: TGTGCCAGCAGCCCGGATGGGAGATCTAACAATGAGCAGTTCTTC
CDR3: CASSPDGRSNNEQFF
D: -
J: TRBJ2-1
V: TRBV11-2
size: -

DNA: TGTGCCAGCAGTGACAGACTAGCGGGAAAACTCTACTTC
CDR3: CASSDRLAGKLYF
D: TRBD2
J: TRBJ2-7
V: TRBV2
size: -

DNA: TGTGCCAGCAGTTACCGGACTACAGGGGGCAACACCATATATTTT
CDR3: CASSYRTTGGNTIYF
D: TRBD1
J: TRBJ1-3
V: TRBV6-6
size: -

DNA: TGTGCCAGCAGTCCCACTCAAGATAGACAGGGAACGGTCAATGGCTACACCTTC
CDR3: CASSPTQDRQGTVNGYTF
D: TRBD1
J: TRBJ1-2
V: TRBV28
size: -

DNA: TGTGCCAGCAGAGATACTCCAGGGACCTACGAGCAGTACTTC
CDR3: CASRDTPGTYEQYF
D: -
J: TRBJ2-7
V: TRBV6-5
size: -

DNA: TGTGCCAGCGGGGGCGGGGAGGACTACAAAGCGTACCAAGAGACCCAGTACTTC
CDR3: CASGGGEDYKAYQETQYF
D: -
J: TRBJ2-5
V: TRBV25-1
size: once

DNA: TGTGCCAGCAGTCGCCAGACAGGCCTAGGCACAGATACGCAGTATTTT
CDR3: CASSRQTGLGTDTQYF
D: -
J: TRBJ2-3
V: TRBV27
size: -

DNA: TGTGCCAGCAGGTCGTCGGGGGCAGGGCCAAGCTCTGGGGCCAACGTCCTGACTTTC
CDR3: CASRSSGAGPSSGANVLTF
D: -
J: TRBJ2-6
V: TRBV11-2
size: -

DNA: TGTGCCAGCAGTGCTCTCGGGGAATATGGCTACACCTTC
CDR3: CASSALGEYGYTF
D: -
J: TRBJ1-2
V: TRBV6-1
size: -

DNA: TGTGCCAGCAGCCAAGATACCCAGGCATTGAACACTGAAGCTTTCTTT
CDR3: CASSQDTQALNTEAFF
D: -
J: TRBJ1-1
V: TRBV4-2
size: -

DNA: TGTGCCAGCAGCCAAGATAGCGGACTAGTGATCACAGATACGCAGTATTTT
CDR3: CASSQDSGLVITDTQYF
D: TRBD2
J: TRBJ2-3
V: TRBV14
size: -

DNA: TGTGCCAGCAGCCCAAGGTGGGAGGGTTACAATGAGCAGTTCTTC
CDR3: CASSPRWEGYNEQFF
D: TRBD2
J: TRBJ2-1
V: TRBV7-9
size: -

DNA: TGTGCCAGCAGCTTAGAAGGAGCGGGAGCTTCAGATACGCAGTATTTT
CDR3: CASSLEGAGASDTQYF
D: TRBD2
J: TRBJ2-3
V: TRBV11-2
size: -

DNA: TGTGCCAGTACCCAGACAGGGCCCTACAATGAGCAGTTCTTC
CDR3: CASTQTGPYNEQFF
D: TRBD1
J: TRBJ2-1
V: TRBV19
size: once

DNA: TGTGCCAGCAGCCAAAATAGCAATCAGCCCCAGCATTTT
CDR3: CASSQNSNQPQHF
D: -
J: TRBJ1-5
V: TRBV6-1
size: -

DNA: TGTGCTAGTGGTTTGGGAAATACGGGCACAGATACGCAGTATTTT
CDR3: CASGLGNTGTDTQYF
D: -
J: TRBJ2-3
V: TRBV12-5
size: -

DNA: TGCAGCGGGAGAGGGGCCGCAGATACGCAGTATTTT
CDR3: CSGRGAADTQYF
D: -
J: TRBJ2-3
V: TRBV29-1
size: -

DNA: TGTGCCAGTAGTATCTATGATGGGGTTAGCGGACTCGAGCAGTACTTC
CDR3: CASSIYDGVSGLEQYF
D: -
J: TRBJ2-7
V: TRBV19
size: -

DNA: TGTGCCAGCTCACCTCGCGTCGTCAGGGGCGACTCCTACGAGCAGTACTTC
CDR3: CASSPRVVRGDSYEQYF
D: -
J: TRBJ2-7
V: TRBV18
size: -

DNA: TGCGCCAGCAGCCAAGGGGGAGGGGGGGCGTCCTACGAGCAGTACTTC
CDR3: CASSQGGGGASYEQYF
D: -
J: TRBJ2-7
V: TRBV4-1
size: -

DNA: TGTGCCAGCAGCGTTGGGGTCTCTCAGCCCCAGCATTTT
CDR3: CASSVGVSQPQHF
D: -
J: TRBJ1-5
V: TRBV9
size: -

DNA: TGTGCCAGCAGTGATTATCGACTAACAGGAGTCAATCAGCCCCAGCATTTT
CDR3: CASSDYRLTGVNQPQHF
D: -
J: TRBJ1-5
V: TRBV6-1
size: -

DNA: TGTGCCAGCAGATCAGGTCCAGGGGGTTTCTATGGCTACACCTTC
CDR3: CASRSGPGGFYGYTF
D: TRBD1
J: TRBJ1-2
V: TRBV6-5
size: -

DNA: TGTGCCAGCAGTGGGGCCTGGCGGGAGGGGACAGATACGCAGTATTTT
CDR3: CASSGAWREGTDTQYF
D: TRBD2
J: TRBJ2-3
V: TRBV25-1
size: -

DNA: TGTGCCAGTAGTATGAAGATAATGAACACTGAAGCTTTCTTT
CDR3: CASSMKIMNTEAFF
D: -
J: TRBJ1-1
V: TRBV19
size: once

DNA: TGCGCCAGACAGACAGGGACTGGAAACACCATATATTTT
CDR3: CARQTGTGNTIYF
D: TRBD1
J: TRBJ1-3
V: TRBV10-1
size: -

DNA: TGTGCCAGCAGTTACGTGGGACACCAAGAGACCCAGTACTTC
CDR3: CASSYVGHQETQYF
D: -
J: TRBJ2-5
V: TRBV6-5
size: -

DNA: TGCAGCGTTGGTCGACAGGGGCTCGGAAACACCATATATTTT
CDR3: CSVGRQGLGNTIYF
D: TRBD1
J: TRBJ1-3
V: TRBV29-1
size: -

DNA: TGTGCCAGTACGCCTAGCGGCCCAGGTGAGCAGTTCTTC
CDR3: CASTPSGPGEQFF
D: TRBD2
J: TRBJ2-1
V: TRBV19
size: -

DNA: TGTGCCAGTAGTATCCCGACAGGGATCAACTCTGGAAACACCATATATTTT
CDR3: CASSIPTGINSGNTIYF
D: TRBD1
J: TRBJ1-3
V: TRBV19
size: -

DNA: TGTGCCAGCAACCCCTATACAGGGTCTGGCTACACCTTC
CDR3: CASNPYTGSGYTF
D: -
J: TRBJ1-2
V: TRBV28
size: -